The clone carrying this T cell receptor beta chain was recorded once. TCRdb keeps only in-frame clones here, not all; method: immunoSEQ multiplex PCR. The table records some 40,000 clones, 65% to 85% of them present only once. CDR1 MDHEN and CDR2 SYDVKM come from the germline V gene. CDR3 length: 12 amino acids. V dropped 5 bases and J dropped 1 base, with 5 bases sitting between them. These data belong to a study of PD-L1 blockade in urothelial cancer. The clonotype comes from a man between 60 and 75 years old with urothelial cancer. The source was PBMCs, collected around atezolizumab (anti-PD-L1) treatment. The chain is built from TRBV28 and TRBJ1-2; no clear D. The CDR3 DNA is TGTGCCAGCAGTAAGCTTAACTATGGCTACACCTTC. Translated, it gives CASSKLNYGYTF.